This TCR delta chain was obtained from a study of γδ T cells in repeated Plasmodium falciparum infection. Comments on this clone: Its antigen remains unknown. A far more abundant clone sits one base away, making this likely a read error. The same CDR3 is also encoded by other DNA sequences in this sample.

Points from the study as a whole: Vgamma9/Vdelta2+ repertoires stayed stably polyclonal over time and infection.

Vgamma9/Vdelta2+ and Vdelta2-negative gammadelta T cells were flow-sorted from PBMC for bulk sequencing. This CDR3 has 17 residues. The germline V gene has CDR1 TSWWSYY and CDR2 QGS. Both TRG and TRD chains were sequenced from each sorted sample. TCRdb re-identified clones in the multiplex PCR reads via CATT. The data show 50,000 or so delta-chain clones, around 1.6% seen once. This chain uses TRDV1 with TRDJ1; TRDD3 agrees at 12 bases. TCRdb supplies no J gene; here it was assigned by aligning the nucleotide sequence to germline. Sequenced: gamma-delta T cells from blood. This clonotype was sampled from a pool of human donors (malaria-infected and uninfected, not separated). The DNA of the CDR3 is TGTGCTCTTGGGGACGACCACTGGGGGATACTCACCGACAAACTCATCTTT. It translates to CALGDDHWGILTDKLIF.